Presented here are 32 T cell receptor beta chains from one specimen sequenced in a study of cytomegalovirus exposure and HLA in healthy donors. In the PCR, 60 Vbeta and 13 Jbeta primers were used. Libraries were prepared by immunoSEQ multiplex PCR; TCRdb keeps only in-frame clonotypes and omits some of them. This sample carries tens of thousands of clones, around 79% of them seen once, and the ten largest clones take less than 7%. Sequenced: PBMCs. Every receptor here comes from a male donor in good health and CMV-seropositive.

J is TRBJ1-6 and V is TRBV5-4; a possible D gene is TRBD1 (5 bases). With 5 bases removed from V and 10 bases from J, the gap between germline ends came to 22 bases. Germline CDR1 reads SGHNT; CDR2 reads YYREEE (reference sequence). This CDR3 comprises 16 residues. The CDR3 nucleotides read TGTGCCAGCAGACTTGACTCATTTGGGACTTTATCACCCCTCCACTTT. It specifies CASRLDSFGTLSPLHF.

The chain couples TRBV27 to TRBJ2-3; no firm D call. The V and J ends lost 0 bases and 4 bases respectively, with 11 bases between them. Looked up from germline, CDR1 is MNHEY and CDR2 is SMNVEV (reference sequence). This CDR3 spans 15 amino acids. Written as DNA, the CDR3 is TGTGCCAGCAGTTTATCCCGGTCTGGTGCAGATACGCAGTATTTT. It specifies CASSLSRSGADTQYF.

The chain has TRBV7-8 and TRBJ2-7; D possibly corresponds to TRBD2 (6 bases). Trimming shortened V by 0 bases and J by 2 bases, and 14 bases separated the two germline ends. The germline gives CDR1 SGHVS, CDR2 FQNEAQ. This CDR3 spans 16 amino acids. The CDR3 bases are TGTGCCAGCAGCTTAGCTGGGACTGCTGTGACCTACGAGCAGTACTTC. Protein: CASSLAGTAVTYEQYF.

CDR3: CASSYSSAVRETQYF. DNA for the CDR3: TGTGCCAGCAGTTACTCGAGCGCTGTTAGAGAGACCCAGTACTTC. The chain couples TRBV6-5 to TRBJ2-5; no definite D call. The length of the CDR3 is 15 residues. V was pared by 0 bases and J by 4 bases, with 12 bases between. The germline gives CDR1 MNHEY, CDR2 SVGAGI.

Only one count was recorded for this clone. This chain uses TRBV21-1 with TRBJ2-7; no check of the table's D call, TRBD2, against the DNA was made. TRBV21-1 is tagged as a pseudogene. CDR3 length equals 15 residues. The CDR3 DNA reads TGTGCCAGCAGCAAAGGGGGTTGGGGACCTAGCGGGCAGTACTTC. Amino acid sequence: CASSKGGWGPSGQYF.

CDR3 in amino acids: CASSYRASNEKLFF. The DNA of the CDR3 is TGTGCCAGCAGCTACAGGGCTAGTAATGAAAAACTGTTTTTT. V gene TRBV5-8 combines with J gene TRBJ1-4; D perhaps matches TRBD1 (6 bases). V was pared by 3 bases and J by 4 bases, with 10 bases between. CDR3 length: 14 amino acids. Per the germline V gene, CDR1 is SGHTS and CDR2 is YDEGEE.

This clone was seen ten or more times. The rearrangement links TRBV6-4 to TRBJ2-2; D uncertain. The CDR3 spans 14 residues. Germline V CDR1 and CDR2: MRHNA, SNTAGT. Trimming took 6 bases from V and 5 from J, leaving 13 bases between them. CDR3 coding DNA: TGTGCCAGCAGCGCCTCTAAAGAAACCGGGGAGCTGTTTTTT. This translates into CASSASKETGELFF.

The chain employs TRBV12-5 and TRBJ2-5; 7 positions match TRBD2. CDR1 and CDR2 from the germline V gene are LGHNT and FRNRAP. There are 11 residues in the CDR3. With 6 bases clipped from V and 7 bases from J, the junction kept 2 bases outside the gene matches. The CDR3 bases are TGTGCTAGTGGGTGGGGGGGGACCCAGTACTTC. Translated: CASGWGGTQYF.

This chain links TRBV4-1 with TRBJ2-7; 15 bases align to TRBD2. The V segment lost 3 bases and the J segment 5 bases; nucleotides outside the gene matches: 8. The CDR3 extends over 17 amino acids. Germline loops: CDR1 MGHRA, CDR2 YSYEKL. The CDR3 sequence is CASSHGLAGGPVNEQYF. The CDR3 DNA sequence: TGCGCCAGCAGCCACGGACTAGCGGGAGGGCCGGTAAACGAGCAGTACTTC.

The chain couples TRBV2 to TRBJ1-5; D may be TRBD1 (5 bases). Trimming pared 4 bases from V and 0 bases from J, leaving 16 bases between. The CDR3 contains 17 residues. Per the germline V gene, CDR1 is SNHLY and CDR2 is FYNNEI. This CDR3 is CASSGARDPSSNQPQHF. The CDR3 region has the DNA TGTGCCAGCAGTGGGGCGCGGGACCCTAGTAGCAATCAGCCCCAGCATTTT.

The chain carries TRBV28 and TRBJ2-1, with a weak D call TRBD2 (6 bases). CDR3 length: 14 residues. Trimming removed 5 bases from V and 0 bases from J, with 8 bases in between. Germline V CDR1 and CDR2: MDHEN, SYDVKM. CDR3 sequence reads: CASSPGGSYNEQFF. CDR3 in DNA: TGTGCCAGCAGTCCCGGGGGCTCCTACAATGAGCAGTTCTTC.

The rearrangement uses TRBV9 and TRBJ2-5; TRBD1 aligns across 9 bases. Germline CDR1 and CDR2: SGDLS and YYNGEE. The trim removed 0 bases at V and 3 bases at J, leaving 0 bases unmatched. The CDR3 runs to 14 residues. This CDR3 is CASSVGQGEETQYF. In DNA, the CDR3 is TGTGCCAGCAGCGTAGGACAGGGGGAAGAGACCCAGTACTTC.

The chain has TRBV5-1 and TRBJ2-1; maybe TRBD2 (6 bases). This CDR3 is built from 14 residues. Trimming removed 0 bases from V and 15 bases from J, with 19 bases in between. CDR1 and CDR2 (germline): SGHRS, YFSETQ. In DNA form, the CDR3 reads TGCGCCAGCAGCTTGGCTGGAAGGGGAGGAGGTCGGTTCTTC. It translates to CASSLAGRGGGRFF.

The chain links TRBV27 to TRBJ2-1; the D is unclear. This CDR3 is 13 amino acids long. V lost 3 bases to trimming and J lost 6 bases, with 9 bases between them. Germline lookup yields CDR1 MNHEY and CDR2 SMNVEV (reference sequence). The CDR3 DNA sequence: TGTGCCAGCAGTTTGTCCCCCCGCAATGAGCAGTTCTTC. Its protein product is CASSLSPRNEQFF.

The chain employs TRBV6-5 and TRBJ2-7; 9 bases fit TRBD2. CDR1 MNHEY and CDR2 SVGAGI come from the germline V gene. This CDR3 has 15 residues. V lost 0 bases to trimming and J lost 3 bases; unmatched junction nucleotides: 3. This chain's CDR3 is CASSYSISGGYEQYF. In DNA form, the CDR3 reads TGTGCCAGCAGTTACTCAATTAGCGGGGGCTACGAGCAGTACTTC.

This clone appeared a few times. The rearrangement joins TRBV9 to TRBJ2-6; D not resolved. The germline CDR1 and CDR2 sequences are SGDLS and YYNGEE. CDR3 length: 14 residues. The V gene lost 4 bases and the J gene lost 3 bases, with 8 bases spanning the gap. CDR3 coding DNA: TGTGCCAGCAGCCCCCATGTTGGGGCCAACGTCCTGACTTTC. Its translation is CASSPHVGANVLTF.

V and J are TRBV28 and TRBJ1-6; no definite D call. Germline loops: CDR1 MDHEN, CDR2 SYDVKM. V dropped 5 bases and J dropped 3 bases, with 11 bases sitting between them. CDR3 length equals 15 residues. Here the CDR3 DNA reads TGTGCCAGCAGTCCGCTTTTACTCTATAATTCACCCCTCCACTTT. It encodes CASSPLLLYNSPLHF.

There are a few counts of this clone. CDR3: CASSGKDSLNQPQHF. The CDR3 DNA reads TGTGCCAGCAGCGGGAAGGACAGTTTAAATCAGCCCCAGCATTTT. V usage is TRBV6-5 and J usage is TRBJ1-5; D might be TRBD1 (6 bases). Germline V gene sequence: CDR1 MNHEY, CDR2 SVGAGI. The CDR3 contains 15 residues. Trimming cost V 6 bases and J 4 bases, with 16 bases left between them.

The V call is TRBV2, the J call TRBJ2-3; D unresolved. V lost 6 bases to trimming and J lost 2 bases, with 6 bases between them. The CDR3 has 12 amino acids. Germline V gene sequence: CDR1 SNHLY, CDR2 FYNNEI. CDR3 residues: CASSVNTDTQYF. DNA of the CDR3: TGTGCCAGCAGCGTTAACACAGATACGCAGTATTTT.

The chain employs TRBV6-5 and TRBJ2-7; D perhaps matches TRBD1 (5 bases). V was trimmed by 2 bases and J by 1 base, leaving 9 bases between them. This CDR3 has 14 residues. CDR1 and CDR2 from the germline V gene are MNHEY and SVGAGI. CDR3 amino acids: CASSYTDSSYEQYF. The CDR3 DNA reads TGTGCCAGCAGTTACACCGACAGTTCCTACGAGCAGTACTTC.

The sample holds a few counts of this clone. The chain has TRBV7-6 and TRBJ1-6; no definite D call. The V gene lost 5 bases and the J gene lost 5 bases, with 10 bases spanning the gap. The CDR3 runs to 14 residues. Germline V gene lookup returns CDR1 SGHVS and CDR2 FNYEAQ. The CDR3 sequence is CASSETNHNSPLHF. CDR3 sequence (DNA): TGTGCCAGCAGCGAGACAAACCATAATTCACCCCTCCACTTT.

CDR3 sequence reads: CASRALSGNTIYF. CDR3 nucleotides: TGTGCCAGCAGGGCCCTCTCTGGAAACACCATATATTTT. The chain is built from TRBV14 and TRBJ1-3; D remains ambiguous. The CDR3 spans 13 residues. Germline assignment: CDR1 SGHDN and CDR2 FVKESK. Trimming removed 6 bases at V and 0 bases at J, with 6 bases between.

V and J are TRBV28 and TRBJ2-7; possibly TRBD2 for D (7 bases). V lost 7 bases, J lost 6 bases, and 16 bases lay in between. The germline CDR1 and CDR2 sequences are MDHEN and SYDVKM. The CDR3 consists of 13 residues. The CDR3 is CASTLGGGSEQYF. In DNA, the CDR3 is TGTGCCAGCACCTTAGGGGGGGGGAGCGAGCAGTACTTC.

The chain couples TRBV7-2 to TRBJ2-2; 8 bases line up with TRBD1. The CDR3 is made up of 16 amino acids. Trimming took 5 bases from V and 4 from J; bases not matched to a gene: 9. Germline V CDR1 and CDR2: SGHTA, FQGNSA. The CDR3: CASSPRTGSFTGELFF. CDR3 nucleotides: TGTGCCAGCAGCCCACGGACAGGGTCTTTCACCGGGGAGCTGTTTTTT.

J is TRBJ1-6 and V is TRBV6-6, with D perhaps TRBD1 (5 bases). Trimming removed 8 bases from V and 9 bases from J, with 17 bases in between. The CDR3 has 14 residues. The germline V gene encodes CDR1 MNHNY and CDR2 SVGAGI (reference sequence). The CDR3 sequence: CASGGFGSISPLHF. CDR3 bases: TGTGCCAGCGGGGGGTTTGGTTCAATTTCACCCCTCCACTTT.

There are a few counts of this clone. The chain combines TRBV7-8 with TRBJ1-1; no clear D. The CDR3 has 13 amino acids. Trimming took off 2 bases at V and 3 bases at J, with 7 bases between the two ends. Germline V gene lookup returns CDR1 SGHVS and CDR2 FQNEAQ. The CDR3, as DNA: TGTGCCAGCAGCTTACTGGGCTACACTGAAGCTTTCTTT. As protein: CASSLLGYTEAFF.

This sequence joins TRBV5-5 and TRBJ1-1; D unclear. The CDR3 contains 13 residues. V shed 3 bases and J shed 11 bases, with 17 bases lying between them. Germline V gene sequence: CDR1 SGHKS, CDR2 YYEKEE (reference sequence). CDR3 coding DNA: TGTGCCAGCAGCTCTGTATTGGATTGCGGCGCTTTCTTT. The encoded protein is CASSSVLDCGAFF.

The chain joins TRBV2 to TRBJ1-2; D is possibly TRBD1 (6 bases). Trimming cost V 7 bases and J 7 bases, with 19 bases left between them. Germline lookup yields CDR1 SNHLY and CDR2 FYNNEI. CDR3 size: 14 residues. The CDR3 DNA reads TGTGCCAGCAAGGTCGAGGCAGGGGAAGCTGGCTACACCTTC. Encoded protein: CASKVEAGEAGYTF. Based on the CDR3 plus reference TRBV2 and TRBJ1-2, the full variable domain is EPEVTQTPSHQVTQMGQEVILRCVPISNHLYFYWYRQILGQKVEFLVSFYNNEISEKSEIFDDQFSVERPDGSNFTLKIRSTKLEDSAMYFCASKVEAGEAGYTFGSGTRLTVV.

The V gene is TRBV27, the J gene TRBJ2-5; possibly TRBD2 for D (6 bases). The V gene's germline CDR1 is MNHEY and CDR2 SMNVEV (reference sequence). This CDR3 comprises 15 residues. Trimming pared 2 bases from V and 2 bases from J, leaving 12 bases between. The CDR3 coding sequence is TGTGCCAGCAGTTTAACTCCGGACTATCAAGAGACCCAGTACTTC. Encoded protein: CASSLTPDYQETQYF.

J is TRBJ2-2 and V is TRBV6-1; 7 bases are shared with TRBD2. The V segment lost 7 bases and the J segment 4 bases; nucleotides outside the gene matches: 6. CDR1 and CDR2 (germline): MNHNS, SASEGT. The CDR3 length is 14 residues. CDR3 bases: TGTGCCAGCACCACCACGGGGGGCACCGGGGAGCTGTTTTTT. Translation gives CASTTTGGTGELFF.

J is TRBJ1-1 and V is TRBV30; D not certain. The CDR3 covers 14 residues. Trimming shortened V by 4 bases and J by 0 bases, and 12 bases separated the two germline ends. Germline lookup yields CDR1 GTSNPN and CDR2 SVGIG (reference sequence). The CDR3: CAWKNSLMNTEAFF. The CDR3 DNA follows: TGTGCCTGGAAGAACAGCCTCATGAACACTGAAGCTTTCTTT.

The CDR3 loop reads CASSEPGTYNSPLHF. In DNA form, the CDR3 reads TGTGCCAGCAGTGAACCAGGGACCTATAATTCACCCCTCCACTTT. The J gene is TRBJ1-6, the V gene TRBV6-1; a weak D match, TRBD1 (5 bases). The germline CDR1 and CDR2 sequences are MNHNS and SASEGT. This CDR3 comprises 15 residues. Trimming removed 2 bases at V and 2 bases at J, with 7 bases between.